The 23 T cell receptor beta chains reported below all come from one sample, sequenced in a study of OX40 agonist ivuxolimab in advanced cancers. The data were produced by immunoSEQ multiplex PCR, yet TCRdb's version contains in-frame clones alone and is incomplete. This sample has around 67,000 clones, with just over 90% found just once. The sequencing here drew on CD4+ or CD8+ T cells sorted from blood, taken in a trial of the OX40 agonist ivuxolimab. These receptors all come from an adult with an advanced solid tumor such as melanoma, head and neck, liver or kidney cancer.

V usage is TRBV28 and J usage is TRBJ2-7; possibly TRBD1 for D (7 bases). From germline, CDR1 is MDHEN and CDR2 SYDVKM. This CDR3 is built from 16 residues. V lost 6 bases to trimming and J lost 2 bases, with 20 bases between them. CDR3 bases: TGTGCCAGCAGCCGGAGGACAGGTACGGGGGCCTACGAGCAGTACTTC. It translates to CASSRRTGTGAYEQYF.

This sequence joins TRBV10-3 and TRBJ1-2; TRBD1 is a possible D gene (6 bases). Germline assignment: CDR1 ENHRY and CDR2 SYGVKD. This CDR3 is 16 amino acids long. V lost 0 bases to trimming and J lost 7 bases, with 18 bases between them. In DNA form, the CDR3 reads TGTGCCATCAGTGAGTCGGATCAGGGGCCTTTTGGTGGCTACACCTTC. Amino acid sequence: CAISESDQGPFGGYTF.

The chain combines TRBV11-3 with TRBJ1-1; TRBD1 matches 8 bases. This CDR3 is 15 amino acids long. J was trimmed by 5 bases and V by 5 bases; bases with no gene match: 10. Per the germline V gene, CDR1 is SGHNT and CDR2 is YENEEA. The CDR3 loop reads CASSPLRGRGTEAFF. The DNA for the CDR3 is TGTGCCAGCAGCCCCCTCAGGGGGCGGGGGACTGAAGCTTTCTTT.

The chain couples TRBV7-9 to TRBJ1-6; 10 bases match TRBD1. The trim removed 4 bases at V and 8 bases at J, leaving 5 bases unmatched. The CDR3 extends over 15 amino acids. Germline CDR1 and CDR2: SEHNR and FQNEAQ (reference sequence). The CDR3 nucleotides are TGTGCCAGCAGCTCACCTGGGACAGGGGATTCACCCCTCCACTTT. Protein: CASSSPGTGDSPLHF.

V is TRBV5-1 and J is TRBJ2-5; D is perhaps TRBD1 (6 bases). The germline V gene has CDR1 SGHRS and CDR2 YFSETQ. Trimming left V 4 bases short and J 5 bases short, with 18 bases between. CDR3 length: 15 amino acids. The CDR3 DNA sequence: TGCGCCAGCAGCCTGAACACAGGGTCCGGGGAGACCCAGTACTTC. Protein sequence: CASSLNTGSGETQYF.

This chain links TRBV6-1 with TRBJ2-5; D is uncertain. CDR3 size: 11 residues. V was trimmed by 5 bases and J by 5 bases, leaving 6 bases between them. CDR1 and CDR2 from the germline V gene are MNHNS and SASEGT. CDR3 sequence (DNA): TGTGCCAGCAGTTACGACGAGACCCAGTACTTC. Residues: CASSYDETQYF.

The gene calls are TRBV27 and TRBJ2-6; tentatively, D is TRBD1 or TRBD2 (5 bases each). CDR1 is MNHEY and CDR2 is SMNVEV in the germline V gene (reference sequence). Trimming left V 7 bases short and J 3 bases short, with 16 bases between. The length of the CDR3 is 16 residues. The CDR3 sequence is CASTRYGADGANVLTF. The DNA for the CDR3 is TGTGCCAGCACAAGATACGGGGCGGATGGGGCCAACGTCCTGACTTTC. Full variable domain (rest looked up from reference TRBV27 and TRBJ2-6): EAQVTQNPRYLITVTGKKLTVTCSQNMNHEYMSWYRQDPGLGLRQIYYSMNVEVTDKGDVPEGYKVSRKEKRNFPLILESPSPNQTSLYFCASTRYGADGANVLTFGAGSRLTVL.

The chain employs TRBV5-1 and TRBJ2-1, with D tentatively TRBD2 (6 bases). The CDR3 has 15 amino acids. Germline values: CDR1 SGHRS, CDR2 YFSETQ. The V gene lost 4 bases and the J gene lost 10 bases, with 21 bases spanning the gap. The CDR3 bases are TGCGCCAGCAGCCCCTCAGCGGGTCTATTGGGAGAGCAGTTCTTC. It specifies CASSPSAGLLGEQFF.

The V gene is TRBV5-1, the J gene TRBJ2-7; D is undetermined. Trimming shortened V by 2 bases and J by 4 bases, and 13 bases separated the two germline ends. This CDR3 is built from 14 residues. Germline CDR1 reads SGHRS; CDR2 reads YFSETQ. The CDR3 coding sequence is TGCGCCAGCAGCTTTTCGCAAGCAAGGTACGAGCAGTACTTC. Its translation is CASSFSQARYEQYF.

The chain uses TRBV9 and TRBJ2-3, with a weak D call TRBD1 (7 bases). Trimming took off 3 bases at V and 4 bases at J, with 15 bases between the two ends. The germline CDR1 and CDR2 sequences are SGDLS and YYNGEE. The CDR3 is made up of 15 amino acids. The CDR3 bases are TGTGCCAGCAGCGCCCTTGGAGGGGGCCCAGATACGCAGTATTTT. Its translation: CASSALGGGPDTQYF.

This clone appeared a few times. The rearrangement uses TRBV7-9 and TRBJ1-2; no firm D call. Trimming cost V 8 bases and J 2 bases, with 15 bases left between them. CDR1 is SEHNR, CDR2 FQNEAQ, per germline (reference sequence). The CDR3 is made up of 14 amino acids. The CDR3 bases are TGTGCCAGCTCTCGGGATACACCGAACTATGGCTACACCTTC. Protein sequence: CASSRDTPNYGYTF.

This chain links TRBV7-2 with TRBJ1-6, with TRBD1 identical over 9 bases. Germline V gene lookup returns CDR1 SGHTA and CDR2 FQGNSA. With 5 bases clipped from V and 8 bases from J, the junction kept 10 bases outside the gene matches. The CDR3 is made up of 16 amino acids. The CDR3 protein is CASSPHRGRGDSPLHF. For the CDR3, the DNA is TGTGCCAGCAGCCCGCACAGGGGGCGAGGGGATTCACCCCTCCACTTT.

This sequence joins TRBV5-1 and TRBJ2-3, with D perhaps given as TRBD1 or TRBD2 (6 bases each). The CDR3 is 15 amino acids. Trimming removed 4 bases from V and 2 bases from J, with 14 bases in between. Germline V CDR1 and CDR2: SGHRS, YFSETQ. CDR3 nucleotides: TGCGCCAGCAGCGGGGCGGAGGGGGACACAGATACGCAGTATTTT. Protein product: CASSGAEGDTDTQYF. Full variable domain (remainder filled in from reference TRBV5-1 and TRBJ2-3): KAGVTQTPRYLIKTRGQQVTLSCSPISGHRSVSWYQQTPGQGLQFLFEYFSETQRNKGNFPGRFSGRQFSNSRSEMNVSTLELGDSALYLCASSGAEGDTDTQYFGPGTRLTVL.

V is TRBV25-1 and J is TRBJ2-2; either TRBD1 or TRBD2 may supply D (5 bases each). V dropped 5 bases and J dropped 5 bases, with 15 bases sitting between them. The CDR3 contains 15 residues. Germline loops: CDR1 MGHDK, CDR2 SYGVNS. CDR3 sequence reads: CASSSGQGGTGELFF. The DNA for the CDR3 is TGTGCCAGCAGTTCGGGGCAGGGTGGAACCGGGGAGCTGTTTTTT. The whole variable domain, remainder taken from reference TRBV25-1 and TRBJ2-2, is EADIYQTPRYLVIGTGKKITLECSQTMGHDKMYWYQQDPGMELHLIHYSYGVNSTEKGDLSSESTVSRIRTEHFPLTLESARPSHTSQYLCASSSGQGGTGELFFGEGSRLTVL.

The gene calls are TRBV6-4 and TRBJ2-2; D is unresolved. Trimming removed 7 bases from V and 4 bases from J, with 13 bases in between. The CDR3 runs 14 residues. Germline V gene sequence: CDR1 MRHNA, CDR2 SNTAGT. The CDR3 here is CASTHPLCTGELFF. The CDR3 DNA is TGTGCCAGCACCCACCCACTTTGCACCGGGGAGCTGTTTTTT.

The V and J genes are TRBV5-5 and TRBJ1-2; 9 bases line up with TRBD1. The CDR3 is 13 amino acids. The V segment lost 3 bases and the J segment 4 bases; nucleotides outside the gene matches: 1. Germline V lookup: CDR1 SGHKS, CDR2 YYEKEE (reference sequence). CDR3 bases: TGTGCCAGCAGCTGGGGACAGGGCTATGGCTACACCTTC. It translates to CASSWGQGYGYTF.

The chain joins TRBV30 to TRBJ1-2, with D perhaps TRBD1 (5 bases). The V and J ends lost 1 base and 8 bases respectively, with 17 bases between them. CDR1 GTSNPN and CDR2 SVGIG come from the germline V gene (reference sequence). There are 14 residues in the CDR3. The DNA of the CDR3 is TGTGCCTGGAGTGGTCTGGGGCAGGGAGACGGCTACACCTTC. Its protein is CAWSGLGQGDGYTF.

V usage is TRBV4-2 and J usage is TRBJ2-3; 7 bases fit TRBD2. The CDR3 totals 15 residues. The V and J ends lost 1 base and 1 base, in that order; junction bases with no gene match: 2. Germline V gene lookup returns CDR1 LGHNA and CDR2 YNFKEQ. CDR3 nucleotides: TGTGCCAGCAGCCAAGTCGCGGGAGGCACAGATACGCAGTATTTT. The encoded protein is CASSQVAGGTDTQYF.

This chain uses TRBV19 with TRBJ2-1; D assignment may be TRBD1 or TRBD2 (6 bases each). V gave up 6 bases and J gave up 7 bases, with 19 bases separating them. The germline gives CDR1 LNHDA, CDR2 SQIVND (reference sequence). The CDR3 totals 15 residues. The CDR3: CASRRGGPLRNEQFF. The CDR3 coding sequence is TGTGCCAGTAGGCGTGGGGGGCCCCTTAGGAATGAGCAGTTCTTC.

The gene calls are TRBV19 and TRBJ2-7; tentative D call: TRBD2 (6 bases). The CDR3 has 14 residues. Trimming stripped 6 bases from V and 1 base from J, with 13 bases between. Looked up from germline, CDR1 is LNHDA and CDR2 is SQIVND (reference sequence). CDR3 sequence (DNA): TGTGCCAGTAGAACCAGCGGGCCTTCCTACGAGCAGTACTTC. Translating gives CASRTSGPSYEQYF.

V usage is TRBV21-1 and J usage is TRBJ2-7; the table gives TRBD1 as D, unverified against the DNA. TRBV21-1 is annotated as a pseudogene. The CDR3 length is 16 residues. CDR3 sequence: CASSLRYGQSSYEQYF. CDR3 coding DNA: TGTGCCAGCAGCCTGAGATATGGACAGTCCTCCTACGAGCAGTACTTC.

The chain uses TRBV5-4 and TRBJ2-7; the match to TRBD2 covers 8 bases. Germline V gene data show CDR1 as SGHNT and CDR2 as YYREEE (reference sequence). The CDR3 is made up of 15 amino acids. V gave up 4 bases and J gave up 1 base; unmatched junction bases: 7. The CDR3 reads CASSQAGGLSYEQYF. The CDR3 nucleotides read TGTGCCAGCAGCCAGGCGGGGGGCTTATCCTACGAGCAGTACTTC. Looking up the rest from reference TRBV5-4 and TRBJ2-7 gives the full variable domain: ETGVTQSPTHLIKTRGQQVTLRCSSQSGHNTVSWYQQALGQGPQFIFQYYREEENGRGNFPPRFSGLQFPNYSSELNVNALELDDSALYLCASSQAGGLSYEQYFGPGTRLTVT.

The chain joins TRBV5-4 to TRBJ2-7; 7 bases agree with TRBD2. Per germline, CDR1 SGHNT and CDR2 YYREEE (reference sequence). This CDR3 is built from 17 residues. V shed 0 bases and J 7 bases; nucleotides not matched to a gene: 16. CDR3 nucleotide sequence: TGTGCCAGCAGCTTGGGATTCTTGGGGGGAGGGCCGGGGGAGCAGTACTTC. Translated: CASSLGFLGGGPGEQYF.